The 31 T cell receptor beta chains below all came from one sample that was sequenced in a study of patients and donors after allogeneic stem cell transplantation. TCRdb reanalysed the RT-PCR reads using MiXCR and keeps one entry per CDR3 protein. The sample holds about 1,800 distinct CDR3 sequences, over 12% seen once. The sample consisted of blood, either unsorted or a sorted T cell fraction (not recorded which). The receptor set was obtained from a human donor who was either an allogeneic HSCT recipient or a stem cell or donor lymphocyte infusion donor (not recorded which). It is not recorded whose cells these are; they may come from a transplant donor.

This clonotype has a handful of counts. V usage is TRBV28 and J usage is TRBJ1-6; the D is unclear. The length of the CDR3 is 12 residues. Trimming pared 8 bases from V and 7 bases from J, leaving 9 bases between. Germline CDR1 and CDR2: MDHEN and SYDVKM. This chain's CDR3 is CASASANSPLHF. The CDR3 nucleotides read TGTGCCAGCGCTAGCGCGAATTCACCCCTCCACTTT.

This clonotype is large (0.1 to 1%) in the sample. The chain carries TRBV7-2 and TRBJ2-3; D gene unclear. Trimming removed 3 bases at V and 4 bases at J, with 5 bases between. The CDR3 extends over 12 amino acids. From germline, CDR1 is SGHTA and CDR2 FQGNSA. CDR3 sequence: CASSLAADTQYF. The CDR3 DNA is TGTGCCAGCAGCTTGGCCGCAGATACGCAGTATTTT.

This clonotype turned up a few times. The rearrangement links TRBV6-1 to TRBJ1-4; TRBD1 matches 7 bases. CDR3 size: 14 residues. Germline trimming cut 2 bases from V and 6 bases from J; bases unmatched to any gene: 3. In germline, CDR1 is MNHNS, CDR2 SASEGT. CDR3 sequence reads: CASSERGGDEKLFF. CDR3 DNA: TGTGCCAGCAGTGAAAGAGGGGGCGATGAAAAACTGTTTTTT.

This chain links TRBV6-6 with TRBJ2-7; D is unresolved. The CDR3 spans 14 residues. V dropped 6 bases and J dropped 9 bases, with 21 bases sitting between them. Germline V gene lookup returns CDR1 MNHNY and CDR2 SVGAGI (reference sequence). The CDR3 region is CASSSSPAAGLQYV. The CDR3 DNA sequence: TGTGCCAGCAGCTCATCCCCAGCTGCTGGTCTGCAGTACGTC.

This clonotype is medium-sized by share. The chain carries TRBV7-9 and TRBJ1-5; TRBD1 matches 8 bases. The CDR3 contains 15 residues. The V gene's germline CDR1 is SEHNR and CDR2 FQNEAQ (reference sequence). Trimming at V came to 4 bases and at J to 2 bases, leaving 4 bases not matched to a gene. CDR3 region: CASSSTGQGNQPQHF. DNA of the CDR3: TGTGCCAGCAGCTCCACGGGACAGGGCAATCAGCCCCAGCATTTT.

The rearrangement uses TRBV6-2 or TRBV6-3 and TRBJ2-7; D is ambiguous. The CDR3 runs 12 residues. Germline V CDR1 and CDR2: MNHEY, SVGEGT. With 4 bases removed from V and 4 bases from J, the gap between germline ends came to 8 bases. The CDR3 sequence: CASSSSYYEQYF. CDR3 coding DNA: TGTGCCAGCAGTTCCTCCTATTACGAGCAGTACTTC.

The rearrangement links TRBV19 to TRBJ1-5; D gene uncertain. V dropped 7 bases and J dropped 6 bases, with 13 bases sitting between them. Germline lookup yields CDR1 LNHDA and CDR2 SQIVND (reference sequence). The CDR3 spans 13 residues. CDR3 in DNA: TGTGCCAGTACCCCGACACTGGCTCAGCCCCAGCATTTT. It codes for CASTPTLAQPQHF.

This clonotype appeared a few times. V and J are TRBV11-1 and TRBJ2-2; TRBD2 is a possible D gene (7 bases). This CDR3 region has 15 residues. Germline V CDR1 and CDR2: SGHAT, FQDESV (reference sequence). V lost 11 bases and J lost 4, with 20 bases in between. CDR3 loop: CASSLRGPCTGELFF. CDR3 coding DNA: TGTGCCTCCTCCCTGCGGGGGCCTTGCACCGGGGAGCTGTTTTTT.

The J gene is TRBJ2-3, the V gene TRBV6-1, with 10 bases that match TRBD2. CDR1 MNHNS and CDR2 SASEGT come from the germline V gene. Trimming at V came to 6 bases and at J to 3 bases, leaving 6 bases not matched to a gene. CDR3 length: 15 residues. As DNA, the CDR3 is TGTGCCAGCAGGGCTCCGGGACTAGCGACAGATACGCAGTATTTT. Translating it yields CASRAPGLATDTQYF.

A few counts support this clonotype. The CDR3 loop is CASSLATGGDEQYF. CDR3 coding DNA: TGCGCCAGCAGCTTGGCAACAGGGGGGGACGAGCAGTACTTC. The chain joins TRBV5-1 to TRBJ2-7, with TRBD1 as a possible D gene (8 bases). The CDR3 runs to 14 residues. Trimming pared 0 bases from V and 5 bases from J, leaving 12 bases between. The germline V gene has CDR1 SGHRS and CDR2 YFSETQ.

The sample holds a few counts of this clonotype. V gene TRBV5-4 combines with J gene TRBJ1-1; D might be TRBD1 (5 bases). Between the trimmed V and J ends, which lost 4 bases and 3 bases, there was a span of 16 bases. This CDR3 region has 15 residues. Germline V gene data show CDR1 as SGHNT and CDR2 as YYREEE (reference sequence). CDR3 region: CASSRDPRGDTEAFF. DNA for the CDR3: TGTGCCAGCAGCCGGGACCCCCGAGGGGACACTGAAGCTTTCTTT.

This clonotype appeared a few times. The CDR3 region has the DNA TGTGCAAGTCGCTTAGCGACCGACAGGAAGGTCTCCTACGAGCAGTACTTC. Translation: CASRLATDRKVSYEQYF. This chain uses TRBV12-2 with TRBJ2-7; the table's TRBD1 call for D was not verified on the DNA. TRBV12-2 counts as a pseudogene. The CDR3 has 17 residues.

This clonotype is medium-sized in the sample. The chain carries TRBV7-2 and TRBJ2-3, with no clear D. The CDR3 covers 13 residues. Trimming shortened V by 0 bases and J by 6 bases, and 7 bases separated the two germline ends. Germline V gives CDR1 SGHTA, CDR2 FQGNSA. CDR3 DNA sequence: TGTGCCAGCAGCTTAGCAGGCCGGGATACGCAGTATTTT. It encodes CASSLAGRDTQYF. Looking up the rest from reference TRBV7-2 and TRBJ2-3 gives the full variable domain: GAGVSQSPSNKVTEKGKDVELRCDPISGHTALYWYRQSLGQGLEFLIYFQGNSAPDKSGLPSDRFSAERTGGSVSTLTIQRTQQEDSAVYLCASSLAGRDTQYFGPGTRLTVL.

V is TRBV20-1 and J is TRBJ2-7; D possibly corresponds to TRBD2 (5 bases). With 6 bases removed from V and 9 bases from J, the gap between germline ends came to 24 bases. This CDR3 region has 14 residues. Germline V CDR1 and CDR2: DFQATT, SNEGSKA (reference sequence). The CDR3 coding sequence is TGCAGTGCCCCAGCGTTACTCGGGGATAATGGGCAGTACTTC. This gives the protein CSAPALLGDNGQYF.

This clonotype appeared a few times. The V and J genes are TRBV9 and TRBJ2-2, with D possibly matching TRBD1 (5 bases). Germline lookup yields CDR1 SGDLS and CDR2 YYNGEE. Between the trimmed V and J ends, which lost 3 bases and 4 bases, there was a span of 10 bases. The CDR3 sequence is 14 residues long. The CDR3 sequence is CASSETVTTGELFF. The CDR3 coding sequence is TGTGCCAGCAGCGAGACAGTTACCACCGGGGAGCTGTTTTTT.

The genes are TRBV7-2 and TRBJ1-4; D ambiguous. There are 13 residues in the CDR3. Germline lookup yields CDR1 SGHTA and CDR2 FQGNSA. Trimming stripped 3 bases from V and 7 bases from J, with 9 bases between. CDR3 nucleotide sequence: TGTGCCAGCAGCTTGGGCTGGGGTGAAAAACTGTTTTTT. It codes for CASSLGWGEKLFF.

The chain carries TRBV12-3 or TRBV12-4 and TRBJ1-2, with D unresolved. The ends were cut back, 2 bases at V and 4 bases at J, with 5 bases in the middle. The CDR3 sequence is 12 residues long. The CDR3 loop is CASSLQLYGYTF. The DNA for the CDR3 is TGTGCCAGCAGTTTACAGCTCTATGGCTACACCTTC.

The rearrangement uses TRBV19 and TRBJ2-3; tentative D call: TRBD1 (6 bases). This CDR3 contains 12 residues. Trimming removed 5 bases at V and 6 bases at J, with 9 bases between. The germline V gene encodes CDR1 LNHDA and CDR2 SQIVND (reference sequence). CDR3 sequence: CASSSDRDTQYF. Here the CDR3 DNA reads TGTGCCAGTAGTTCCGACAGGGATACGCAGTATTTT.

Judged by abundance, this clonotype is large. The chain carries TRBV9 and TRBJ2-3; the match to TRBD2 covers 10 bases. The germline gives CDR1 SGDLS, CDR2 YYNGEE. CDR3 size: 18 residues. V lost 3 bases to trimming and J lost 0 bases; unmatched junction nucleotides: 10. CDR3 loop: CASSETPLAGFSTDTQYF. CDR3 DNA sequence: TGTGCCAGCAGCGAGACCCCACTAGCGGGGTTTAGCACAGATACGCAGTATTTT. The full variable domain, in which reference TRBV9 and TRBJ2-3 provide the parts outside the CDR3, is DSGVTQTPKHLITATGQRVTLRCSPRSGDLSVYWYQQSLDQGLQFLIQYYNGEERAKGNILERFSAQQFPDLHSELNLSSLELGDSALYFCASSETPLAGFSTDTQYFGPGTRLTVL.

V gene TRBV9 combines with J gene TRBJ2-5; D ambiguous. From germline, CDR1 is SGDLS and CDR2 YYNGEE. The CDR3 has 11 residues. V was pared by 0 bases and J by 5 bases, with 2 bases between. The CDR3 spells CASSVEETQYF. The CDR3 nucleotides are TGTGCCAGCAGCGTAGAGGAGACCCAGTACTTC.

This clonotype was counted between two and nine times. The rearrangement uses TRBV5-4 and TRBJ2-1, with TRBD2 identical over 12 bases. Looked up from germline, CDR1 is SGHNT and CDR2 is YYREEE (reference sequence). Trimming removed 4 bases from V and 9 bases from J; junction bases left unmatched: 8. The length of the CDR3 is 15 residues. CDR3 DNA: TGTGCCAGCAGCCCTGCTAGCGGGGGGGCCAGTGAGCAGTTCTTC. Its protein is CASSPASGGASEQFF. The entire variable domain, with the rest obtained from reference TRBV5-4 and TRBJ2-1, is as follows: ETGVTQSPTHLIKTRGQQVTLRCSSQSGHNTVSWYQQALGQGPQFIFQYYREEENGRGNFPPRFSGLQFPNYSSELNVNALELDDSALYLCASSPASGGASEQFFGPGTRLTVL.

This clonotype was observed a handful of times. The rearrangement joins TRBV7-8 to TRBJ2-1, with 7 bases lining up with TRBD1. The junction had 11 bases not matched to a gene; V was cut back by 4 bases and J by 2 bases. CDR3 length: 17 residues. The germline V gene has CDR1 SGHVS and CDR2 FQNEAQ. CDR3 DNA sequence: TGTGCCAGCAGCTCCTCCCTACCCGGGACAGCCTACAATGAGCAGTTCTTC. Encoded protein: CASSSSLPGTAYNEQFF.

The CDR3 DNA follows: TGCGCCAGCAGCCAACCCGTGGGGCCGAGGGGCTATGGCTACACCTTC. Translating gives CASSQPVGPRGYGYTF. The chain uses TRBV4-1 and TRBJ1-2; possible D gene TRBD1, 5 bases. CDR3 size: 16 residues. CDR1 and CDR2 from the germline V gene are MGHRA and YSYEKL. Trimming removed 2 bases at V and 4 bases at J, with 17 bases between.

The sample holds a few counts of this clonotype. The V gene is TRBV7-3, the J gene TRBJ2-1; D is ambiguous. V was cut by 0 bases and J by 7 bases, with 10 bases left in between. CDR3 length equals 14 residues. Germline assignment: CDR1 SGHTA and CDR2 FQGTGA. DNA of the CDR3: TGTGCCAGCAGCTTAACACCGGGTCTTAATGAGCAGTTCTTC. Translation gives CASSLTPGLNEQFF.

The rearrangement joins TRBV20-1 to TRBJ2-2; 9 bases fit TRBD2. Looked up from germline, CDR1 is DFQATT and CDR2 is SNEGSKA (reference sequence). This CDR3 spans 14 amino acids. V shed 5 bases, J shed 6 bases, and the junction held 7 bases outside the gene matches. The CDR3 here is CSALRGGAPGELFF. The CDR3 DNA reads TGCAGTGCTCTACGCGGGGGGGCCCCCGGGGAGCTGTTTTTT.

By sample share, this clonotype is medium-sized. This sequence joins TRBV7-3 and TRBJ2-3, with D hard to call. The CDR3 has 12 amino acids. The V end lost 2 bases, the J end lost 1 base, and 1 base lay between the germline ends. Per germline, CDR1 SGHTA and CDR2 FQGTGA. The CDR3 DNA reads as TGTGCCAGCAGCTTAGGCACAGATACGCAGTATTTT. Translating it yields CASSLGTDTQYF.

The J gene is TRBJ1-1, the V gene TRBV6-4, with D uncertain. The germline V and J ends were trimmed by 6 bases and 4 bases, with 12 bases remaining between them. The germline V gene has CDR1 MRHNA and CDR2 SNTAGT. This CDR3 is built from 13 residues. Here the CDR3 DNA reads TGTGCCAGCAGCTATGAAGAGGGCACTGAAGCTTTCTTT. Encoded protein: CASSYEEGTEAFF.

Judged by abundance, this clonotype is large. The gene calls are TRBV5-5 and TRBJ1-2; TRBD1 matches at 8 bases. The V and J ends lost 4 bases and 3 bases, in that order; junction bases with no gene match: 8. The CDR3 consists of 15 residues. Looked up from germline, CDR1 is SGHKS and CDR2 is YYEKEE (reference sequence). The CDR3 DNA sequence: TGTGCCAGCAGCCTTATGGACAGGGCTGACTATGGCTACACCTTC. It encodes CASSLMDRADYGYTF.

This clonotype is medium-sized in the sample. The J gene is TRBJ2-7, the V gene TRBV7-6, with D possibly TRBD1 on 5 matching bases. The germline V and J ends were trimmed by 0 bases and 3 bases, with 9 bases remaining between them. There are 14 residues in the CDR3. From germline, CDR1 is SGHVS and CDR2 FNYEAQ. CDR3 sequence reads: CASSLAPTGYEQYV. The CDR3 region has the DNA TGTGCCAGCAGCTTAGCCCCAACAGGCTACGAGCAGTACGTC.

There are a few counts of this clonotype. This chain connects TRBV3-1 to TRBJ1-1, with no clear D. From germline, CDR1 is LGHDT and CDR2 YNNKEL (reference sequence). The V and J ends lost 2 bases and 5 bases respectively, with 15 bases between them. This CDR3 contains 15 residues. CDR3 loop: CASSQTIGSGTEAFF. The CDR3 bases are TGTGCCAGCAGCCAAACGATAGGGAGTGGGACTGAAGCTTTCTTT.

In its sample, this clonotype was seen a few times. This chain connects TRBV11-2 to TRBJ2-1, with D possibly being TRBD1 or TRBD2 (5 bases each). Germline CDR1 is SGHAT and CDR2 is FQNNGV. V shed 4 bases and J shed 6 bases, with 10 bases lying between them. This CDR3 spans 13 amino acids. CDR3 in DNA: TGTGCCAGCAGCTCGGGACGGTTCAATGAGCAGTTCTTC. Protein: CASSSGRFNEQFF.